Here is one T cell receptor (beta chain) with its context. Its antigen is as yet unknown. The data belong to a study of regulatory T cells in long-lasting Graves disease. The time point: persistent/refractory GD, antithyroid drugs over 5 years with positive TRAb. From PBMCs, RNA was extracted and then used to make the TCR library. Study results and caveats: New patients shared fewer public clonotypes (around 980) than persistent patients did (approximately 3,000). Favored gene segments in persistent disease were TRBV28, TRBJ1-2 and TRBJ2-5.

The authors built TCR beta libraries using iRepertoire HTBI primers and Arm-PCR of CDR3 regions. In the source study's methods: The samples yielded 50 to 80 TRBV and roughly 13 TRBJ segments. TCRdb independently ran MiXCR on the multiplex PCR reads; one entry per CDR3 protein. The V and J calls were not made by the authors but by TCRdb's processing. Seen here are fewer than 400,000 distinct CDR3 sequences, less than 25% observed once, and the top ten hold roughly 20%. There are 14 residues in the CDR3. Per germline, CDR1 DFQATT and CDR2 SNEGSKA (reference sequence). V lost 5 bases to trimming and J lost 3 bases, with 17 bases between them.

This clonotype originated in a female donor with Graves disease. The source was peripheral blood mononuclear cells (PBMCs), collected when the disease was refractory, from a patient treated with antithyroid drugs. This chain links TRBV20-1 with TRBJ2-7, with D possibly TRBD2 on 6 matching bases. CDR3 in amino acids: CSAPSTSSYYEQYF. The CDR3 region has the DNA TGCAGTGCTCCATCGACTAGTAGTTACTACGAGCAGTACTTC.